The T cell receptor beta chain under discussion was sequenced for a study of T cell responses to AZD1222 COVID-19 vaccine. As to this clone: Its antigen is currently unknown.

Notes on the study in general: Nearly half of spike-specific TCRs reportedly go after variant regions that carry no mutations. Only five or six AZD1222 recipients tested seropositive at baseline.

The CDR3 sequence is 14 residues long. Germline assignment: CDR1 SGHVS and CDR2 FQNEAQ. V trimming: 3 bases; J trimming: 6 bases; junction bases outside the gene matches: 8. Profiling relied on immunoSEQ multiplex PCR, and the TCRdb table lists in-frame clones only, not all of them. The table lists some 180,000 clones, approximately 90% of them singletons. The sequencing here drew on peripheral blood, taken 28 days after the second AZD1222 dose. The origin of this receptor is an adult who received the AZD1222 COVID-19 vaccine. V usage is TRBV7-8 and J usage is TRBJ2-7; 7 bases align to TRBD2. CDR3 in amino acids: CASSFPSTSAEQYF. CDR3 sequence (DNA): TGTGCCAGCAGCTTCCCTTCAACTAGCGCCGAGCAGTACTTC.